The rows below give T cell receptor beta chains drawn from one sample of a study of a mutant IDH1 vaccine in newly diagnosed glioma. Method: immunoSEQ multiplex PCR; TCRdb's copy keeps in-frame clones and lacks some. The table records approximately 92,000 clones, about 83% of them present only once. The material sequenced was PBMCs, taken from a glioma patient treated with radiotherapy, temozolomide or both. These receptors were obtained from a woman aged 50 to 65 with glioma. The CDR3 runs from the conserved cysteine through the conserved F or W. Fields, in order: D gene, clone size, J gene, V gene, CDR3 protein, CDR3 DNA. A D gene is named only where the DNA matches it firmly. Not all rows give a size; the values are once, few, many and, for expanded clones, a class.

D: TRBD1
size: -
J: TRBJ1-2
V: TRBV6-1
CDR3: CASSAYRGSYGYTF
DNA: TGTGCCAGCAGTGCCTACAGGGGCAGCTATGGCTACACCTTC

D: TRBD2
size: -
J: TRBJ2-1
V: TRBV7-3
CDR3: CASSLGYTQRGFSEQFF
DNA: TGTGCCAGCAGCTTAGGTTACACCCAGCGGGGGTTCAGTGAGCAGTTCTTC

D: -
size: -
J: TRBJ1-1
V: TRBV7-2
CDR3: CASSLAARSTEAFF
DNA: TGTGCCAGCAGCTTAGCGGCCCGTTCCACTGAAGCTTTCTTT

D: TRBD2
size: -
J: TRBJ2-7
V: TRBV6-1
CDR3: CASSDPGTSGGAFTEQYF
DNA: TGTGCCAGCAGTGACCCCGGGACTAGCGGGGGGGCCTTCACCGAGCAGTACTTC

D: -
size: once
J: TRBJ1-2
V: TRBV28
CDR3: CASSRGVYTF
DNA: TGTGCCAGCAGCCGTGGGGTGTACACCTTC

D: -
size: -
J: TRBJ2-3
V: TRBV9
CDR3: CASSLFQGIGTDTQYF
DNA: TGTGCCAGCAGCCTATTTCAGGGGATTGGCACAGATACGCAGTATTTT

D: -
size: -
J: TRBJ2-7
V: TRBV7-8
CDR3: CASSSEWGNEQYF
DNA: TGTGCCAGCAGCTCAGAGTGGGGCAACGAGCAGTACTTC

D: TRBD2
size: -
J: TRBJ2-5
V: TRBV19
CDR3: CASSPMAGGPQETQYF
DNA: TGTGCCAGTAGTCCTATGGCGGGGGGTCCCCAAGAGACCCAGTACTTC

D: TRBD1
size: -
J: TRBJ1-5
V: TRBV27
CDR3: CASSRQGNNQPQHF
DNA: TGTGCCAGCAGCAGACAGGGGAACAATCAGCCCCAGCATTTT

D: -
size: once
J: TRBJ2-2
V: TRBV28
CDR3: CASGSPLVTGELFF
DNA: TGTGCCAGCGGATCCCCACTAGTCACCGGGGAGCTGTTTTTT

D: -
size: -
J: TRBJ2-3
V: TRBV6-1
CDR3: CASSDRGANTDTQYF
DNA: TGTGCCAGCAGTGACCGGGGGGCTAACACAGATACGCAGTATTTT